These 21 T cell receptor beta chains share one sample of origin, sequenced in a study of T cell changes during pregnancy in multiple sclerosis. TCRdb's copy holds only in-frame clones and misses some; the assay was immunoSEQ multiplex PCR. There are some 80,000 clones in the sample; 92% occur only once, and 1.4% to 1.5% lies in the top ten. The material sequenced was peripheral blood, taken before pregnancy. These TCRs come from a female donor with multiple sclerosis, enrolled in a pregnancy study.

This clone is a singleton in its sample. The chain joins TRBV11-2 to TRBJ1-1; no clear D gene. The V and J ends lost 7 bases and 11 bases respectively, with 14 bases between them. This CDR3 region has 11 residues. The V gene's germline CDR1 is SGHAT and CDR2 FQNNGV. DNA of the CDR3: TGTGCCAGCACCACCGTTATGGAGGCTTTCTTT. It codes for CASTTVMEAFF.

The V and J genes are TRBV7-8 and TRBJ1-2, with D maybe TRBD1 (6 bases). Trimming left V 5 bases short and J 0 bases short, with 13 bases between. CDR1 SGHVS and CDR2 FQNEAQ come from the germline V gene. There are 15 residues in the CDR3. CDR3 nucleotides: TGTGCCAGCAGCCCAGAAGGGGGTTCTAACTATGGCTACACCTTC. This encodes CASSPEGGSNYGYTF.

The chain is built from TRBV11-2 and TRBJ2-7; possible D gene TRBD2, 6 bases. V lost 0 bases and J lost 1, with 10 bases in between. The CDR3 is 15 residues long. Germline V lookup: CDR1 SGHAT, CDR2 FQNNGV. The CDR3 DNA sequence: TGTGCCAGCAGCTTAGAGGCTAGCGCATCCTACGAGCAGTACTTC. Protein product: CASSLEASASYEQYF.

The chain uses TRBV5-4 and TRBJ1-6; 7 bases align to TRBD1. J lost 6 bases, V lost 5 bases, and 8 bases had no gene match. This CDR3 contains 15 residues. Germline V gene lookup returns CDR1 SGHNT and CDR2 YYREEE (reference sequence). Here the CDR3 reads CASRPRQGGNSPLHF. The CDR3 DNA is TGTGCCAGCAGACCCAGACAGGGTGGTAATTCACCCCTCCACTTT.

The chain has TRBV27 and TRBJ2-5; D not certain. This CDR3 contains 13 residues. Trimming cost V 4 bases and J 0 bases, with 6 bases left between them. Germline CDR1 and CDR2: MNHEY and SMNVEV (reference sequence). The DNA for the CDR3 is TGTGCCAGCAGTTCAACATACCAAGAGACCCAGTACTTC. Its translation is CASSSTYQETQYF.

The chain links TRBV6-5 to TRBJ2-7, with 9 bases that match TRBD1. Germline V lookup: CDR1 MNHEY, CDR2 SVGAGI. This CDR3 contains 15 residues. J gave up 2 bases and V 4 bases, and 6 bases lay outside the gene matches. The CDR3: CASSSGHRGPYEQYF. CDR3 DNA sequence: TGTGCCAGCAGTTCCGGGCACAGGGGGCCCTACGAGCAGTACTTC.

The chain couples TRBV10-3 to TRBJ1-5; 7 bases line up with TRBD1. Trimming took 8 bases from V and 2 from J; bases not matched to a gene: 6. Germline V gives CDR1 ENHRY, CDR2 SYGVKD. The CDR3 contains 14 residues. The chain's CDR3 is CAISQGEGNQPQHF. CDR3 DNA sequence: TGTGCCATCTCCCAGGGGGAGGGCAATCAGCCCCAGCATTTT.

The V and J genes are TRBV5-6 and TRBJ1-6; no definite D call. This CDR3 contains 15 residues. Trimming left V 5 bases short and J 10 bases short, with 19 bases between. CDR1 and CDR2 from the germline V gene are SGHDT and YYEEEE. The CDR3 reads CASRNALGSWSPLHF. The DNA of the CDR3 is TGTGCCAGCAGAAACGCTCTCGGGAGTTGGTCACCCCTCCACTTT.

The chain carries TRBV6-1 and TRBJ2-3, with TRBD1 matching 8 bases. From germline, CDR1 is MNHNS and CDR2 SASEGT. Losses at the gene ends were 4 bases for V and 4 bases for J; bases not matched to a gene: 4. This CDR3 region has 14 residues. CDR3 residues: CASSGGQGADTQYF. DNA for the CDR3: TGTGCCAGCAGTGGTGGACAGGGAGCAGATACGCAGTATTTT.

This chain connects TRBV6-1 to TRBJ2-7; weak D call: TRBD2 (6 bases). The CDR3 has 15 residues. Germline CDR1 is MNHNS and CDR2 is SASEGT. V was shortened by 9 bases and J by 4 bases, with 22 bases between the two germline ends. CDR3 nucleotide sequence: TGTGCCAGTATGGTCTCCGGCCTCGGAGGGTACGAGCAGTACTTC. This encodes CASMVSGLGGYEQYF.

The chain employs TRBV7-3 and TRBJ1-1; D is uncertain. This CDR3 region has 17 residues. V was trimmed by 0 bases and J by 1 base, leaving 15 bases between them. Germline lookup yields CDR1 SGHTA and CDR2 FQGTGA. The CDR3 bases are TGTGCCAGCAGCTTAACTAAGGCCCAAAGCGCGAACACTGAAGCTTTCTTT. Its protein product is CASSLTKAQSANTEAFF.

The CDR3 nucleotides are TGCGCCAGCAGTGGCTCAGCGTCCTCTGGAAACACCATATATTTT. As protein: CASSGSASSGNTIYF. This chain uses TRBV10-2 with TRBJ1-3, with unresolved D. Per the germline V gene, CDR1 is WSHSY and CDR2 is SAAADI. V was trimmed by 4 bases and J by 0 bases, leaving 10 bases between them. This CDR3 is built from 15 residues.

This chain joins TRBV18 and TRBJ1-3; 8 bases agree with TRBD1. V lost 6 bases to trimming and J lost 0 bases; unmatched junction nucleotides: 4. Per the germline V gene, CDR1 is KGHSH and CDR2 is LQKENI. The length of the CDR3 is 15 residues. The CDR3 DNA is TGTGCCAGCTCCCCCGGGACAGGCTCTGGAAACACCATATATTTT. Protein sequence: CASSPGTGSGNTIYF.

The chain has TRBV19 and TRBJ2-3, with 10 bases aligning to TRBD2. The germline CDR1 and CDR2 sequences are LNHDA and SQIVND (reference sequence). The CDR3 has 18 residues. With V trimmed by 4 bases and J by 1 base, 11 bases remained unmatched. CDR3 residues: CASSTRLAGAAGTDTQYF. The CDR3 DNA sequence: TGTGCCAGTAGTACCCGACTAGCGGGTGCTGCGGGCACAGATACGCAGTATTTT.

The V call is TRBV19, the J call TRBJ1-1; D is perhaps TRBD1 (6 bases). CDR1 and CDR2 (germline): LNHDA, SQIVND (reference sequence). With 4 bases removed from V and 1 base from J, the gap between germline ends came to 19 bases. The CDR3 is 17 residues long. The CDR3 DNA follows: TGTGCCAGTAGTAATCTTCCCATGGCAGGGGCGAACACTGAAGCTTTCTTT. Amino acids: CASSNLPMAGANTEAFF.

The rearrangement joins TRBV4-2 to TRBJ2-3, with a weak D call TRBD2 (7 bases). V dropped 4 bases and J dropped 2 bases, with 13 bases sitting between them. CDR1 is LGHNA, CDR2 YNFKEQ, per germline. The CDR3 is made up of 15 amino acids. CDR3 nucleotide sequence: TGTGCCAGCAGCCTAGGGGGGGGGTACACAGATACGCAGTATTTT. Protein product: CASSLGGGYTDTQYF.

The genes are TRBV6-5 and TRBJ1-6; 7 bases are shared with TRBD1. V shed 6 bases, J shed 9 bases, and the junction held 8 bases outside the gene matches. Germline assignment: CDR1 MNHEY and CDR2 SVGAGI. The CDR3 runs to 14 residues. DNA of the CDR3: TGTGCCAGCAGCTATCCGGGACAGACTTCACCCCTCCACTTT. It yields the protein CASSYPGQTSPLHF.

The chain joins TRBV6-5 to TRBJ2-1, with 12 positions matching TRBD2. V shed 0 bases and J 8 bases; nucleotides not matched to a gene: 5. CDR3 length: 16 amino acids. CDR1 is MNHEY, CDR2 SVGAGI, per germline. The CDR3 bases are TGTGCCAGCAGTTACTCGACTAGCGGGGGATTTTATGAGCAGTTCTTC. Translation gives CASSYSTSGGFYEQFF.

V gene TRBV6-6 combines with J gene TRBJ1-2, with D uncertain. V was clipped by 0 bases and J by 4 bases, with 6 bases between them. The CDR3 totals 13 residues. Per the germline V gene, CDR1 is MNHNY and CDR2 is SVGAGI (reference sequence). CDR3 nucleotide sequence: TGTGCCAGCAGTTACTCTTCGTCCTATGGCTACACCTTC. It encodes CASSYSSSYGYTF.

This clone was recorded a few times. The chain joins TRBV13 to TRBJ1-1, with 7 bases that match TRBD1. Trimming at V came to 5 bases and at J to 4 bases, leaving 4 bases not matched to a gene. The CDR3 loop spans 13 amino acids. Germline-derived CDR1 and CDR2 are PRHDT and FYEKMQ (reference sequence). Written as DNA, the CDR3 is TGTGCCAGCAGCGGACGGACAGGCACTGAAGCTTTCTTT. Residues: CASSGRTGTEAFF.

The rearrangement joins TRBV19 to TRBJ1-1; D unclear. Per the germline V gene, CDR1 is LNHDA and CDR2 is SQIVND (reference sequence). The CDR3 is made up of 14 amino acids. Deletions cut 5 bases from V and 5 bases from J, with 15 bases between. This CDR3 is CASSFGMTGTEAFF. In DNA form, the CDR3 reads TGTGCCAGTAGTTTTGGGATGACGGGGACTGAAGCTTTCTTT.